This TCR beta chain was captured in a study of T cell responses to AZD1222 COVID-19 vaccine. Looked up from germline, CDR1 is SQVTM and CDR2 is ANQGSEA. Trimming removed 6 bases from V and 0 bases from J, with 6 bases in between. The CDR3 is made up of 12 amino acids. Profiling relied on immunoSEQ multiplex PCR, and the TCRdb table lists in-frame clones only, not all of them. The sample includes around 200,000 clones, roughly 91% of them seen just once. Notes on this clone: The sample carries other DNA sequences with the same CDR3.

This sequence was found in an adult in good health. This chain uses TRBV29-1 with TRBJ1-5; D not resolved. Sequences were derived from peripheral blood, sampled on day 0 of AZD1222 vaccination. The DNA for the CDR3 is TGCAGCGTGGGAGGTAGCAATCAGCCCCAGCATTTT. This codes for CSVGGSNQPQHF.